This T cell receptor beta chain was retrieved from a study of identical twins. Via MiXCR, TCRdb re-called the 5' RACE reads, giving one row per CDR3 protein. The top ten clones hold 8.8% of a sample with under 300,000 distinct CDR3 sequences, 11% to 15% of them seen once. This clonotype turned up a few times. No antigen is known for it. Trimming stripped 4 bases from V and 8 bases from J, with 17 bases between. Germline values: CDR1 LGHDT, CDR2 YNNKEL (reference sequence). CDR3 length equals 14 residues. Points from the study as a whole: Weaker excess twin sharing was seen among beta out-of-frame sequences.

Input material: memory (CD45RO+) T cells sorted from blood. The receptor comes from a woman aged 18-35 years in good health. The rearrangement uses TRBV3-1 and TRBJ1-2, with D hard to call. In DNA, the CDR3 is TGTGCCAGCAGCCGTGCGAGCGCCGGGAAGGGCTACACCTTC. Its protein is CASSRASAGKGYTF.